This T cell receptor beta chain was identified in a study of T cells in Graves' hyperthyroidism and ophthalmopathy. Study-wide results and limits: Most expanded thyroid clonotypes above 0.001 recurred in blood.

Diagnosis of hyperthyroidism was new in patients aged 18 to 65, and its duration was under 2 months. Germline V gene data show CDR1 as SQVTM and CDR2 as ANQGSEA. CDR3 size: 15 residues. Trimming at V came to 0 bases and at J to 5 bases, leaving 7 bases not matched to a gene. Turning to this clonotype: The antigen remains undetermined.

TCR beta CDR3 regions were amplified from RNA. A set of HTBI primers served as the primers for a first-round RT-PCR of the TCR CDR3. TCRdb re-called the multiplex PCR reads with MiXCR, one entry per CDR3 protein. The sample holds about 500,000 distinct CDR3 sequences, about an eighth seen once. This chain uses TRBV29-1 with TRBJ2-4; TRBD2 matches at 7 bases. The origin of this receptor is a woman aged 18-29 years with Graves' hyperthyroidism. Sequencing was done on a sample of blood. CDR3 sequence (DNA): TGCAGCGTTGAAGATGGGAGGGGAGGAGAAAACATTCAGTACTTC. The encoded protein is CSVEDGRGGENIQYF. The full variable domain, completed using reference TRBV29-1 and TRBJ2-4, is SAVISQKPSRDICQRGTSLTIQCQVDSQVTMMFWYRQQPGQSLTLIATANQGSEATYESGFVIDKFPISRPNLTFSTLTVSNMSPEDSSIYLCSVEDGRGGENIQYFGAGTRLSVL.